The 24 T cell receptor beta chains below come from one sample, sequenced in a study of cytomegalovirus exposure and HLA in healthy donors. The PCR used 60 Vbeta and 13 Jbeta primers. Measured with immunoSEQ multiplex PCR; TCRdb has only the in-frame clones, and not every one. The table shows roughly 140,000 clones, with roughly three quarters occurring only once. The sequenced material came from PBMCs. Source of these receptors: a man aged 55 to 70 in good health and CMV-seronegative.

The chain combines TRBV19 with TRBJ1-5, with D uncertain. The CDR3 length is 16 residues. Germline V lookup: CDR1 LNHDA, CDR2 SQIVND (reference sequence). V lost 3 bases and J 2 bases, leaving 14 bases between the germline ends. The DNA of the CDR3 is TGTGCCAGTAGTATGGGTTTGAGGGCTGGCAATCAGCCCCAGCATTTT. Protein sequence: CASSMGLRAGNQPQHF.

There are a few counts of this clone. This rearrangement joins TRBV6-5 to TRBJ1-4; TRBD1 is a possible D gene (5 bases). The length of the CDR3 is 14 residues. V dropped 4 bases and J dropped 8 bases, with 14 bases sitting between them. Germline CDR1 reads MNHEY; CDR2 reads SVGAGI. The CDR3 DNA reads TGTGCCAGCAGTTTCGCGCGGGACCGCGAAAAACTGTTTTTT. Protein: CASSFARDREKLFF.

This chain connects TRBV6-5 to TRBJ1-2, with D hard to call. The CDR3 is made up of 15 amino acids. Trimming shortened V by 6 bases and J by 2 bases, and 16 bases separated the two germline ends. Germline V gene sequence: CDR1 MNHEY, CDR2 SVGAGI. The CDR3: CASSPSAGSNYGYTF. The CDR3 DNA reads as TGTGCCAGCAGCCCCTCGGCAGGATCCAACTATGGCTACACCTTC.

This chain links TRBV29-1 with TRBJ2-3; 7 nucleotides agree with TRBD2. Germline CDR1 SQVTM, CDR2 ANQGSEA. J was trimmed by 2 bases and V by 2 bases; bases with no gene match: 4. The CDR3 spans 14 residues. As DNA, the CDR3 is TGCAGCGTTGAACTAGCGGAGCTCACAGATACGCAGTATTTT. This codes for CSVELAELTDTQYF.

The chain couples TRBV6-1 to TRBJ2-2; a weak D match, TRBD1 (5 bases). The CDR3 runs 15 residues. With 2 bases removed from V and 0 bases from J, the gap between germline ends came to 7 bases. The germline V gene has CDR1 MNHNS and CDR2 SASEGT. The CDR3: CASSERQPNTGELFF. The DNA of the CDR3 is TGTGCCAGCAGTGAACGACAGCCGAACACCGGGGAGCTGTTTTTT.

The chain joins TRBV19 to TRBJ1-1, with 7 bases matching TRBD1. There are 18 residues in the CDR3. Germline lookup yields CDR1 LNHDA and CDR2 SQIVND (reference sequence). V lost 5 bases to trimming and J lost 8 bases; unmatched junction nucleotides: 23. The DNA of the CDR3 is TGTGCCAGTAGTCCGGGGACGGACAGGAGACTTGCCCCTATAGAAGCTTTCTTT. Residues: CASSPGTDRRLAPIEAFF.

The chain recombines TRBV6-5 with TRBJ1-1; 8 bases are a match to TRBD1. V lost 6 bases and J lost 6; bases outside the gene matches: 6. CDR1 is MNHEY, CDR2 SVGAGI, per germline. CDR3 length equals 13 residues. Here the CDR3 reads CASSLQGGSEAFF. The DNA for the CDR3 is TGTGCCAGCAGCTTACAGGGGGGGTCTGAAGCTTTCTTT.

This rearrangement joins TRBV19 to TRBJ2-7; 8 bases agree with TRBD2. Trimming cost V 5 bases and J 0 bases; bases outside gene matches: 3. There are 14 residues in the CDR3. Germline V gene lookup returns CDR1 LNHDA and CDR2 SQIVND (reference sequence). Here the CDR3 DNA reads TGTGCCAGTAGTCGGACTAGCAACTCCTACGAGCAGTACTTC. The encoded protein is CASSRTSNSYEQYF.

This chain links TRBV5-5 with TRBJ2-5; D uncertain. Trimming removed 1 base from V and 4 bases from J, with 17 bases in between. The CDR3 is 16 amino acids. Per germline, CDR1 SGHKS and CDR2 YYEKEE (reference sequence). The CDR3 is CASSLRSPRIGETQYF. The CDR3 region has the DNA TGTGCCAGCAGCTTGCGATCCCCTAGGATTGGAGAGACCCAGTACTTC.

The V gene is TRBV5-4, the J gene TRBJ2-7, with D unclear. Trimming removed 0 bases from V and 0 bases from J, with 10 bases in between. This CDR3 spans 15 amino acids. Germline-derived CDR1 and CDR2 are SGHNT and YYREEE (reference sequence). This chain's CDR3 is CASSLGQAPSYEQYF. CDR3 sequence (DNA): TGTGCCAGCAGCTTGGGGCAGGCCCCCTCCTACGAGCAGTACTTC.

This clone appeared a single time. The V and J genes are TRBV28 and TRBJ2-1; 7 bases map to TRBD1. V lost 6 bases and J lost 3; bases outside the gene matches: 11. This CDR3 is built from 16 residues. Germline values: CDR1 MDHEN, CDR2 SYDVKM. The CDR3 DNA sequence: TGTGCCAGCAGAAACCATTGGACAGGTTACTACAATGAGCAGTTCTTC. Translation: CASRNHWTGYYNEQFF.

V usage is TRBV11-3 and J usage is TRBJ2-5; D unclear. Germline V gene data show CDR1 as SGHNT and CDR2 as YENEEA. The CDR3 is 12 amino acids. V lost 1 base and J lost 3, with 3 bases in between. CDR3 in amino acids: CASSLGEETQYF. For the CDR3, the DNA is TGTGCCAGCAGCTTAGGAGAAGAGACCCAGTACTTC.

The chain recombines TRBV7-2 with TRBJ2-7; 10 nucleotides agree with TRBD1. After removal of 3 bases from V and 8 bases from J, the junction contained 13 bases not matched to a gene. The CDR3 contains 16 residues. CDR1 is SGHTA, CDR2 FQGNSA, per germline. The DNA for the CDR3 is TGTGCCAGCAGCTTCCCCGGAGGGACAGGGGTGCCGCAGCAGTACTTC. Protein sequence: CASSFPGGTGVPQQYF. Complete variable domain (other parts from reference TRBV7-2 and TRBJ2-7): GAGVSQSPSNKVTEKGKDVELRCDPISGHTALYWYRQSLGQGLEFLIYFQGNSAPDKSGLPSDRFSAERTGGSVSTLTIQRTQQEDSAVYLCASSFPGGTGVPQQYFGPGTRLTVT.

This chain links TRBV5-1 with TRBJ2-1; 8 bases are a match to TRBD1. The ends lost 1 base at V and 6 bases at J; junction bases unmatched: 6. CDR1 is SGHRS and CDR2 is YFSETQ in the germline V gene. CDR3 length: 15 amino acids. The CDR3 DNA is TGCGCCAGCAGCTTGCGAGCCGGGACAGGCAATGAGCAGTTCTTC. Amino acid sequence: CASSLRAGTGNEQFF.

This clone was seen once. The chain is built from TRBV5-1 and TRBJ2-3; D remains ambiguous. This CDR3 has 14 residues. Per the germline V gene, CDR1 is SGHRS and CDR2 is YFSETQ. Trimming left V 1 base short and J 2 bases short, with 8 bases between. CDR3 in DNA: TGCGCCAGCAGCTTGTTGCCAGTCACAGATACGCAGTATTTT. Translation: CASSLLPVTDTQYF.

This clone was picked up a small number of times. The genes are TRBV5-1 and TRBJ2-3; the match to TRBD2 covers 9 bases. The ends lost 0 bases at V and 2 bases at J; junction bases unmatched: 4. The CDR3 totals 16 residues. Germline V gene data show CDR1 as SGHRS and CDR2 as YFSETQ. CDR3 region: CASSLDASGDTDTQYF. CDR3 DNA: TGCGCCAGCAGCTTGGATGCTAGCGGGGACACAGATACGCAGTATTTT.

The V gene is TRBV28, the J gene TRBJ2-2; D is undetermined. This CDR3 contains 14 residues. Looked up from germline, CDR1 is MDHEN and CDR2 is SYDVKM. V lost 2 bases and J 4 bases, leaving 8 bases between the germline ends. CDR3 protein: CASSLGPFTGELFF. The DNA of the CDR3 is TGTGCCAGCAGTTTAGGGCCATTCACCGGGGAGCTGTTTTTT. The full variable domain, with the rest looked up from reference TRBV28 and TRBJ2-2, is DVKVTQSSRYLVKRTGEKVFLECVQDMDHENMFWYRQDPGLGLRLIYFSYDVKMKEKGDIPEGYSVSREKKERFSLILESASTNQTSMYLCASSLGPFTGELFFGEGSRLTVL.

This clone has more than one count but fewer than ten. The rearrangement uses TRBV27 and TRBJ1-1; D uncertain. The V and J ends lost 3 bases and 3 bases respectively, with 11 bases between them. This CDR3 has 14 residues. Germline V gene lookup returns CDR1 MNHEY and CDR2 SMNVEV (reference sequence). CDR3 loop: CASSFYEGDTEAFF. CDR3 nucleotides: TGTGCCAGCAGTTTCTACGAGGGAGACACTGAAGCTTTCTTT.

CDR3: CASRWTGDNSPLHF. The CDR3 DNA is TGTGCCAGCCGATGGACAGGGGACAATTCACCCCTCCACTTT. This chain links TRBV19 with TRBJ1-6; 9 nucleotides line up with TRBD1. CDR3 length equals 14 residues. The trim removed 9 bases at V and 7 bases at J, leaving 7 bases unmatched. In germline, CDR1 is LNHDA, CDR2 SQIVND (reference sequence).

The gene calls are TRBV5-1 and TRBJ2-7; 8 bases map to TRBD2. This CDR3 spans 15 amino acids. With 2 bases clipped from V and 4 bases from J, the junction kept 8 bases outside the gene matches. Per germline, CDR1 SGHRS and CDR2 YFSETQ. In DNA, the CDR3 is TGCGCCAGCAGCTTCACCGGGAGCGGGGGATACGAGCAGTACTTC. Its translation: CASSFTGSGGYEQYF.

The chain employs TRBV18 and TRBJ1-5; 7 nucleotides line up with TRBD1. This CDR3 has 13 amino acids. CDR1 is KGHSH, CDR2 LQKENI, per germline. V was pared by 2 bases and J by 5 bases, with 0 bases of the junction left unmatched. In DNA, the CDR3 is TGTGCCAGCTCACCAACAGGGGATCAGCCCCAGCATTTT. Its protein is CASSPTGDQPQHF.

This rearrangement joins TRBV30 to TRBJ2-5, with TRBD1 as a possible D gene (6 bases). The ends were cut back, 4 bases at V and 4 bases at J, with 10 bases in the middle. CDR3 length: 12 residues. Germline-derived CDR1 and CDR2 are GTSNPN and SVGIG (reference sequence). CDR3 protein: CAWNRDGETQYF. In nucleotides, the CDR3 is TGTGCCTGGAACAGGGACGGAGAGACCCAGTACTTC. The variable domain in full, completed from reference TRBV30 and TRBJ2-5, reads SQTIHQWPATLVQPVGSPLSLECTVEGTSNPNLYWYRQAAGRGLQLLFYSVGIGQISSEVPQNLSASRPQDRQFILSSKKLLLSDSGFYLCAWNRDGETQYFGPGTRLLVL.

This chain joins TRBV27 and TRBJ2-7, with 11 bases that match TRBD2. Germline V gene sequence: CDR1 MNHEY, CDR2 SMNVEV (reference sequence). This CDR3 region has 14 residues. Trimming at V came to 10 bases and at J to 5 bases, leaving 10 bases not matched to a gene. The CDR3 here is CATQLAGERNEQYF. In DNA, the CDR3 is TGTGCCACCCAACTAGCGGGAGAAAGGAACGAGCAGTACTTC.

This clone was counted between two and nine times. The chain recombines TRBV29-1 with TRBJ1-1; TRBD1 matches 7 bases. The CDR3 sequence is 12 residues long. Germline V gene data show CDR1 as SQVTM and CDR2 as ANQGSEA. The junction had 2 bases not matched to a gene; V was cut back by 3 bases and J by 4 bases. The CDR3 coding sequence is TGCAGCGTTGATACAGGGGCCACTGAAGCTTTCTTT. Translated: CSVDTGATEAFF.